This T cell receptor beta chain was profiled in a study of CD4 and CD8 cells across lung adenocarcinoma regions. Germline values: CDR1 MNHNS, CDR2 SASEGT. V shed 7 bases and J 3 bases; nucleotides not matched to a gene: 9. This CDR3 is 16 amino acids long. This clonotype was seen a few times. TCRdb re-called the PCR reads with MiXCR, one entry per CDR3 protein. The sample comprises about 12,000 distinct CDR3 sequences, roughly 50% of which are singletons, and roughly 29% rests with the top ten. Sample: CD8+ T cells from the margin of a lung tumor. The chain carries TRBV6-1 and TRBJ2-1, with 10 positions matching TRBD2. The source is a male donor with lung adenocarcinoma. The CD4 and CD8 labels of this study may be unreliable. CDR3 bases: TGTGCCAGCATACTAGCGGGGTTACCCCTCTACAATGAGCAGTTCTTC. Its translation is CASILAGLPLYNEQFF.